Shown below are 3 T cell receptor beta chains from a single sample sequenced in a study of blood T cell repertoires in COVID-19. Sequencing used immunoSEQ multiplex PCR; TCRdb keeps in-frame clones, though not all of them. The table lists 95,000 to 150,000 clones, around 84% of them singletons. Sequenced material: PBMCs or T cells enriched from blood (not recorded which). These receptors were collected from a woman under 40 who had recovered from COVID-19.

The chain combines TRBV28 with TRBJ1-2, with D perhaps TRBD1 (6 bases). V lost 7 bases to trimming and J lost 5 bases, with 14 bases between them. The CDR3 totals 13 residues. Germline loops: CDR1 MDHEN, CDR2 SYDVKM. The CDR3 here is CASNPQGAYGYTF. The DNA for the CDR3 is TGTGCCAGCAATCCACAGGGAGCGTATGGCTACACCTTC.

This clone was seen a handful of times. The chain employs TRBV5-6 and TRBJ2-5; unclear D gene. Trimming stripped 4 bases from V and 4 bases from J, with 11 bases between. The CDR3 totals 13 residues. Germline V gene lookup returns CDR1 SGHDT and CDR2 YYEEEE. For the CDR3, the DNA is TGTGCCAGCAGCACCCTACACAGAGAGACCCAGTACTTC. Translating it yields CASSTLHRETQYF.

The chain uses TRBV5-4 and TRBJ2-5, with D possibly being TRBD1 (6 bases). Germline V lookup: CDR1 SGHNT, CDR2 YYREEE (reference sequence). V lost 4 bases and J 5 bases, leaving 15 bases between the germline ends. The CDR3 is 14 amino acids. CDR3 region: CASSAQGRRETQYF. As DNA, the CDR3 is TGTGCCAGCAGCGCCCAGGGGCGCAGGGAGACCCAGTACTTC.